This is a list of T cell receptor beta chains from one sample in a study of OX40 agonist ivuxolimab in advanced cancers. This table comes from immunoSEQ multiplex PCR, and its TCRdb copy is limited to in-frame clones, with some not included. The repertoire holds more than 15,000 clones, with just under 75% as singletons. The source was CD4+ or CD8+ T cells sorted from blood, collected in a trial of the OX40 agonist ivuxolimab. These receptors were obtained from an adult with an advanced solid tumor such as melanoma, head and neck, liver or kidney cancer. The CDR3 runs from the conserved cysteine through the conserved F or W. D genes are given only for firm matches. The listing skips clone size in some rows; elsewhere it reads once, few, many or a size class.

V gene	J gene	D gene	clone size	CDR3 DNA	CDR3 protein
TRBV10-3	TRBJ1-6	TRBD1	NA	TGTGCCATCCGCGGGGACAGTTTTAATTCACCCCTCCACTTT	CAIRGDSFNSPLHF
TRBV11-2	TRBJ2-7	NA	NA	TGTGCCAGCAGCTTAGGGTCATCTTACGAGCAGTACTTC	CASSLGSSYEQYF
TRBV10-1	TRBJ2-2	TRBD2	NA	TGCGCCAGCAGTCCGGGACTAGCGGGAAAAGGAGCCGGGGAGCTGTTTTTT	CASSPGLAGKGAGELFF
TRBV4-3	TRBJ1-1	NA	NA	TGCGCCAGCAGCCAAGGAATTCAGGGGATGAACACTGAAGCTTTCTTT	CASSQGIQGMNTEAFF
TRBV19	TRBJ1-5	NA	few	TGTGCCAGTAGTATATGGGATTTTGGTCAGCCCCAGCATTTT	CASSIWDFGQPQHF
TRBV9	TRBJ2-1	NA	NA	TGTGCCAGCCAGATCAGCGAGTTTAACTACAATGAGCAGTTCTTC	CASQISEFNYNEQFF
TRBV11-2	TRBJ1-1	NA	once	TGTGCCAGCAGCTCCTCGACTATAAGGGGGACTGAAGCTTTCTTT	CASSSSTIRGTEAFF
TRBV27	TRBJ1-1	NA	NA	TGTGCCAGCAGTGTGAGGGAGGACACTGAAGCTTTCTTT	CASSVREDTEAFF
TRBV14	TRBJ1-2	NA	medium-sized	TGTGCCAGCAGCCAAGTTCACCTTAATAACTATGGCTACACCTTC	CASSQVHLNNYGYTF
TRBV10-2	TRBJ2-1	TRBD1	NA	TGCGCCAGCAGTGAGGACAGGGGCCCCTACAATGAGCAGTTCTTC	CASSEDRGPYNEQFF
TRBV6-5	TRBJ2-1	TRBD2	NA	TGTGCCAGCAGTTTTAGCGGGGGGCTCTACAATGAGCAGTTCTTC	CASSFSGGLYNEQFF
TRBV9	TRBJ1-1	TRBD1	once	TGTGCCAGCAGCCCCCCGACAGGGGCTAACACTGAAGCTTTCTTT	CASSPPTGANTEAFF
TRBV7-9	TRBJ1-1	NA	NA	TGTGCCAGCAGTTCCCCCGGGAACACTGAAGCTTTCTTT	CASSSPGNTEAFF
TRBV7-9	TRBJ1-6	NA	few	TGTGCCAGCGGCGAGGGTAGTTCACCCCTCCACTTT	CASGEGSSPLHF
TRBV29-1	TRBJ2-5	TRBD2	NA	TGCAGCGTTGTCCTCCTCCTGGGACTACAAGAGACCCAGTACTTC	CSVVLLLGLQETQYF
TRBV9	TRBJ2-7	NA	NA	TGTGCCAGCAGCGTAGGGCTGGGAGAGGAGTACGAGCAGTACTTC	CASSVGLGEEYEQYF
TRBV6-5	TRBJ2-7	NA	NA	TGTGCCAGCAGTTACGCGCCAGGGTCAACAGAGCAGTACTTC	CASSYAPGSTEQYF
TRBV5-4	TRBJ2-5	NA	NA	TGTGCCAGCAGCTTGGTGGGAGAAGAGACCCAGTACTTC	CASSLVGEETQYF
TRBV9	TRBJ1-2	TRBD1	NA	TGTGCCAGCAGCGTACCTCTCGGGACAGGACTTTCCCGCAACTATGGCTACACCTTC	CASSVPLGTGLSRNYGYTF
TRBV9	TRBJ1-2	NA	few	TGTGCCAGCAGCCCCGACAATGAGCATGGCTACACCTTC	CASSPDNEHGYTF